This TCR beta chain comes out of a study of T-cell reconstitution after alpha-beta-depleted transplantation in children (dated by TCRdb to about 2016). Some background on the complete study: The study quantitatively tracked T-cell immune reconstitution after TCRalphabeta/CD19-depleted allogeneic hematopoietic cell transplantation in children using TCR repertoire profiling. Overall results and qualifications from the work: The apparently early alphabetaT-cell count recovery about two months after transplant was reportedly dependent on only several hundred rapidly expanded clones derived from non-depleted graft cells. Over subsequent months, a decline in hyperexpanded clone frequencies was noted, and after one year, T-cell counts and TCRbeta diversity were mostly ascribed to newly produced T cells. In some patients, the high TCRbeta diversity seen at day 60 was put down to recipient T cells and intrathymic progenitors that had survived conditioning.

What the treatment or condition label conveys for this sample: allogeneic hematopoietic cell transplantation with graft depleted of TCRalphabeta T cells and CD19 B cells. The transplant recipients were children given TCRalphabeta/CD19-depleted allogeneic hematopoietic cell grafts. Per the germline V gene (reference sequence), DFQATT is the CDR1 and SNEGSKA is the CDR2. Taken from cysteine to phenylalanine, the CDR3 has 12 residues. The kept DNA is CDR3 alone, 36 bases in frame from the first base. The V end loses 5 bases and the J end loses 2 bases, and a stretch of 8 bases separates them. Concerning this clonotype itself: The antigen this receptor binds is unknown. Per-base qualities were not stored, and no clone one base away is much larger.

Libraries were constructed by PCR. The reads were generated on an Illumina HiSeq 2500. Molecular barcoding was employed in the preparation of TCR libraries, with unique molecular identifiers being used to normalize TCRbeta repertoire quantification. TCRdb passed the public sequencing reads through fastp at Q25 and MiXCR, retaining productive beta sequences. Rows with one shared CDR3 protein collapse into an entry with the most common genes and DNA. The sample table shows hundreds of thousands of distinct CDR3 sequences, and less than 20% are seen once. The ten largest clonotypes hold around 5% of the sample.

Sequences were derived from PBMCs, mostly from graft donor cells, sampled 360 days after TCRalphabeta/CD19-depleted stem cell transplant. This chain joins TRBV20-1 to TRBJ2-3; the D gene is perhaps TRBD2, from 5 matching bases. This TCR derives from a male patient aged 10 to 17 who had a stem cell transplant for acute lymphoblastic leukemia, so the T cells may come from the graft donor. The base sequence is TGCAGTGCTCAGCGGACCACAGATACGCAGTATTTT. Its protein reads: CSAQRTTDTQYF.